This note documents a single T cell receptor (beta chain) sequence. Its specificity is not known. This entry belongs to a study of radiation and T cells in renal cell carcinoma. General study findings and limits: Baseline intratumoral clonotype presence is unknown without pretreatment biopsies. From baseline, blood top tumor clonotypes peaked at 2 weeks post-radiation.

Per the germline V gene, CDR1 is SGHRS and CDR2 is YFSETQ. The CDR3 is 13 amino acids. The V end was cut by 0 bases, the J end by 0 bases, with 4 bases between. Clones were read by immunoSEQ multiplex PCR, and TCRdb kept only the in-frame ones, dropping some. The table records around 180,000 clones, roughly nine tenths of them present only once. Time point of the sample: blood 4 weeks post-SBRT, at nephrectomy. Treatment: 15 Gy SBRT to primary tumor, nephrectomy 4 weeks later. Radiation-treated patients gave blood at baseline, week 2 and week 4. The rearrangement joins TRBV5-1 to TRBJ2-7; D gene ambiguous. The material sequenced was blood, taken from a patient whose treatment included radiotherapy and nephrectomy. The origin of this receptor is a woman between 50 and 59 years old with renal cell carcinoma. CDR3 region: CASSLEFSYEQYF. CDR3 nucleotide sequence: TGCGCCAGCAGCTTGGAATTCTCCTACGAGCAGTACTTC.